This T cell receptor (beta chain) originates from a study of regulatory T cells in long-lasting Graves disease. Time point: persistent/refractory GD, antithyroid drugs over 5 years with positive TRAb. PBMCs were the source of the RNA used for TCR sequencing. Researchers made TCR beta libraries by using iRepertoire HTBI primers and running Arm-PCR on CDR3 regions. A single record per CDR3 protein comes from TCRdb applying MiXCR to the multiplex PCR reads. The sample holds under 500,000 distinct CDR3 sequences; less than 25% are singletons and the top ten take about 7.8%. This clonotype has ten or more counts. The TCR sequence derives from a female donor with Graves disease. Material: peripheral blood mononuclear cells (PBMCs), obtained when the disease was refractory, from a patient treated with antithyroid drugs.

The CDR3 DNA follows: TGTGCCAGCAGTCCCCGGAGACTAGCGGGAGAGGGCGAGCAGTACTTC. It yields the protein CASSPRRLAGEGEQYF. The chain links TRBV6-1 to TRBJ2-7; 12 nucleotides match TRBD2. The junction had 11 bases not matched to a gene; V was cut back by 5 bases and J by 6 bases. Germline V gene sequence: CDR1 MNHNS, CDR2 SASEGT. This CDR3 comprises 16 residues.